This TCR beta chain derives from a study of OX40 agonist ivuxolimab in advanced cancers. The wider study: An agonistic anti-OX40 (CD134) antibody, ivuxolimab, was used to treat the patients.

The germline CDR1 and CDR2 sequences are SQVTM and ANQGSEA. Germline trimming cut 4 bases from V and 5 bases from J; bases unmatched to any gene: 7. The CDR3 consists of 14 residues. Assay: immunoSEQ multiplex PCR; the TCRdb copy retains only in-frame clones and omits some. The table has 50,000 to 70,000 clones, roughly 88% seen once. The source is an adult with an advanced solid tumor such as melanoma, head and neck, liver or kidney cancer. The chain combines TRBV29-1 with TRBJ2-5, with TRBD2 identical over 10 bases. This specimen was CD4+ or CD8+ T cells sorted from blood, taken in a trial of the OX40 agonist ivuxolimab. In DNA form, the CDR3 reads TGCAGCGTTGCTAGCGGGAGCCCTCGGGAGACCCAGTACTTC. The encoded protein is CSVASGSPRETQYF.